A selection of T cell receptor beta chains follows, all from one sample in a study of identical twins. Via MiXCR, TCRdb re-called the 5' RACE reads, giving one row per CDR3 protein. The repertoire holds 450,000 to 650,000 distinct CDR3 sequences, with roughly 15% as singletons. The same data also went into a second study, on yellow fever vaccine responses in identical twins.

The sequenced sample consisted of CD4+ T cells sorted from blood. Every receptor here comes from a woman aged 18-29 years in good health. Both conserved end residues are part of each CDR3. A D gene is named only where the DNA matches it firmly. For some rows the clone size is stated as once, few or many, or as a class when expanded; others skip it.

j_gene,d_gene,abundance,v_gene,CDR3nt,CDR3aa
TRBJ2-1,NA,NA,TRBV5-5,TGTGCCAGCAGCTTGGACGGGACCGGCTGGGATGAGCAGTTCTTC,CASSLDGTGWDEQFF
TRBJ2-1,TRBD2,NA,TRBV10-3,TGTGCCATCAGTGATAGCGGGGGGATCTACAATGAGCAGTTCTTC,CAISDSGGIYNEQFF
TRBJ2-1,TRBD2,NA,TRBV20-1,TGCAGTGCTAGAGAGCAGGCTACTAGCGGGAGTACCGCCTACAATGAGCAGTTCTTC,CSAREQATSGSTAYNEQFF
TRBJ2-1,TRBD1,many,TRBV10-3,TGTGCCATCAGCAGGGACAGCTCCTACAATGAGCAGTTCTTC,CAISRDSSYNEQFF
TRBJ1-4,NA,NA,TRBV2,TGTGCCAGCAGGGACATCCGCGAAAAACTGTTTTTT,CASRDIREKLFF
TRBJ2-2,TRBD1,few,TRBV5-1,TGCGCCAGCAGCAAGCCGGGACAGGGAAACACCGGGGAGCTGTTTTTT,CASSKPGQGNTGELFF
TRBJ2-7,NA,few,TRBV12-3/TRBV12-4,TGTGCCAGCAGTAGACCGACAGTTTATCGATACGAGCAGTACTTC,CASSRPTVYRYEQYF
TRBJ2-4,NA,NA,TRBV9,TGTGCCAGCAGCGTAGGGCTACTCCAAAACATTCAGTACTTC,CASSVGLLQNIQYF
TRBJ2-1,TRBD2,few,TRBV7-9,TGTGCCAGCAGCTTAGTAGGGACTAGCGGGGTAAATGAGCAGTTCTTC,CASSLVGTSGVNEQFF
TRBJ2-2,TRBD1,many,TRBV5-1,TGCGCCAGCCGCAGACAGGGCACGAACACCGGGGAGCTGTTTTTT,CASRRQGTNTGELFF
TRBJ2-3,NA,NA,TRBV12-3/TRBV12-4,TGTGCCAGCAGTTTGCGTGAGGTGGCCCGCACAGATACGCAGTATTTT,CASSLREVARTDTQYF
TRBJ2-6,TRBD1,few,TRBV3-1,TGTGCCAGCAGCCAAAGGCGCAGGGGGCAGTCTGGGGCCAACGTCCTGACTTTC,CASSQRRRGQSGANVLTF
TRBJ2-3,NA,NA,TRBV7-3,TGTGCCAGCAGCTTAACAGGGTATACGGGTACGCAGTATTTT,CASSLTGYTGTQYF
TRBJ2-3,NA,many,TRBV12-3/TRBV12-4,TGTGCCAGCAGTTCAGTACCTACGCAGTATTTT,CASSSVPTQYF
TRBJ2-2,TRBD2,NA,TRBV5-6,TGTGCCAGCAGCTCGTCTCGAGCGGGGAAAACCGGGGAGCTGTTTTTT,CASSSSRAGKTGELFF
TRBJ1-3,NA,NA,TRBV20-1,TGCAGTGCTTTGAGCCCAGCCTCTGGAAACACCATATATTTT,CSALSPASGNTIYF
TRBJ2-3,TRBD2,NA,TRBV6-1,TGTGCCAGCAGGACTAGCGGGGGTTTCACAGATACGCAGTATTTT,CASRTSGGFTDTQYF
TRBJ2-3,NA,few,TRBV9,TGTGCCAGCAGCGTTTTGGGAGATACGCAGTATTTT,CASSVLGDTQYF
TRBJ2-3,TRBD2,NA,TRBV6-4,TGTGCCAGCAGTCCGCTCCCGGGGACTACTGCCACAGATACGCAGTATTTT,CASSPLPGTTATDTQYF
TRBJ1-4,NA,few,TRBV20-1,TGCAGTGCTAGACGACCTGGGAATGAAAAACTGTTTTTT,CSARRPGNEKLFF
TRBJ2-5,TRBD1,NA,TRBV7-9,TGTGCCAGCAGCCCGGGACAGAAGTATCAAGAGACCCAGTACTTC,CASSPGQKYQETQYF
TRBJ2-2,NA,NA,TRBV5-6,TGTGCCAGCGGGGCGAGCGCACCATTCGCGAACACCGGGGAGCTGTTTTTT,CASGASAPFANTGELFF
TRBJ2-1,TRBD2,NA,TRBV2,TGTGCCAGCAGTATAGCGGGAGGTCCCTACAATGAGCAGTTCTTC,CASSIAGGPYNEQFF
TRBJ2-3,NA,few,TRBV24-1,TGTGCCACCAGTGATGATCGGGGCCGCACAGATACGCAGTATTTT,CATSDDRGRTDTQYF
TRBJ1-5,NA,few,TRBV20-1,TGCAGTGCTCCTGAATGGGGCAATCAGCCCCAGCATTTT,CSAPEWGNQPQHF
TRBJ2-3,NA,few,TRBV7-7,TGTGCCAGCAGCTCAGGCGCCTCTAGCACAGATACGCAGTATTTT,CASSSGASSTDTQYF
TRBJ1-2,TRBD1,few,TRBV12-3/TRBV12-4,TGTGCCAGCAGTCGACAGGGGAGCTATGGCTACACCTTC,CASSRQGSYGYTF
TRBJ2-3,TRBD2,NA,TRBV6-5,TGTGCCAGCAGTTACGGGACTAGCGGGAGAGGTACGCAGTATTTT,CASSYGTSGRGTQYF
TRBJ1-1,TRBD1,few,TRBV18,TGTGCCAGCTCACCATCCGGACAGGGGAGTACTGAAGCTTTCTTT,CASSPSGQGSTEAFF
TRBJ2-1,TRBD2,NA,TRBV2,TGTGCCAGCAGTGCCCGACTAGCGGGAAACAATGAGCAGTTCTTC,CASSARLAGNNEQFF
TRBJ2-2,NA,many,TRBV12-3/TRBV12-4,TGTGCCACCTGGAGCACCGGGGAGCTGTTTTTT,CATWSTGELFF
TRBJ2-7,NA,NA,TRBV20-1,TGCAGTGCTAGAGATATGAAGGAGACAGACGAGCAGTACTTC,CSARDMKETDEQYF
TRBJ2-5,NA,NA,TRBV6-1,TGTGCCAGCAGCGAGGCTCTGCGACAAGAGACCCAGTACTTC,CASSEALRQETQYF
TRBJ1-3,NA,once,TRBV9,TGTGCCAGCAGCGTAGACCAGTCCTCTGGAAACACCATATATTTT,CASSVDQSSGNTIYF
TRBJ2-4,NA,NA,TRBV20-1,TGCAGTGCTACGGGGGCGGCCAAAAACATTCAGTACTTC,CSATGAAKNIQYF
TRBJ2-5,NA,few,TRBV2,TGTGCCAGCGCGTTGGCACAAGAGACCCAGTACTTC,CASALAQETQYF
TRBJ2-7,NA,NA,TRBV20-1,TGCAGTGCTCCCAATGCCGGCCTCACCTACGAGCAGTACTTC,CSAPNAGLTYEQYF
TRBJ1-6,NA,NA,TRBV21-1,TGTGCCAGCAGCTATTGGGAAGAGGGACAGAATAATTCACCCCTCCACTTT,CASSYWEEGQNNSPLHF
TRBJ2-3,NA,NA,TRBV4-1,TGCGCCAGCAGCCAAGATACACGCCTCCTTTATACGCAGTATTTT,CASSQDTRLLYTQYF
TRBJ2-7,TRBD1,few,TRBV2,TGTGCCAGCAGAGATCACAGGGGTCTGAACGAGCAGTACTTC,CASRDHRGLNEQYF
TRBJ2-1,TRBD1,few,TRBV10-3,TGTGCCATCAGCCCGACAGGGGGCTTCGATGAGCAGTTCTTC,CAISPTGGFDEQFF
TRBJ2-1,TRBD2,few,TRBV19,TGTGCCAGTATGGGACTAGCCCCCGATGAGCAGTTCTTC,CASMGLAPDEQFF
TRBJ2-6,TRBD1,few,TRBV11-2,TGTGCCAGCAGCCCAGCCCGACAGGGGTTAACGGGGGCCAACGTCCTGACTTTC,CASSPARQGLTGANVLTF
TRBJ2-7,NA,few,TRBV10-2,TGCGCCAGCAGTACCGGGAGACCCTACGAGCAGTACTTC,CASSTGRPYEQYF
TRBJ2-2,NA,NA,TRBV6-6,TGTGCCAGCCGAACAGGGTTCGGGGAGCTGTTTTTT,CASRTGFGELFF
TRBJ2-3,NA,many,TRBV12-3/TRBV12-4,TGTGCCAGCAGTTTCGGCCCGTTCCGCGCCCCTGGCACCCCAGATACGCAGTATTTT,CASSFGPFRAPGTPDTQYF
TRBJ2-2,TRBD1,NA,TRBV20-1,TGCAGTGCTACAAAAGGACAGGGGGCCGGGGAGCTGTTTTTT,CSATKGQGAGELFF
TRBJ2-3,NA,few,TRBV20-1,TGCAGTGCTAGACCCTTCGCCGGGGGCGCAGCATATACGCAGTATTTT,CSARPFAGGAAYTQYF
TRBJ1-6,NA,few,TRBV5-1,TGCGCCAGCAGCTTGGATATTAGTCAGTCGGGGGTTTCACCCCTCCACTTT,CASSLDISQSGVSPLHF
TRBJ2-5,NA,NA,TRBV11-2,TGTGCCAGCAGCTTAGATAGGCAGTCCCAAGAGACCCAGTACTTC,CASSLDRQSQETQYF
TRBJ2-2,TRBD2,few,TRBV29-1,TGCAGCGTTGAATTGGCACGGGAGCGGGGCGGGGAGCTGTTTTTT,CSVELARERGGELFF
TRBJ2-7,NA,NA,TRBV3-1,TGTGCCAGCAGCCACGGGATCGGGACTTCTACCTCCTACGAGCAGTACTTC,CASSHGIGTSTSYEQYF
TRBJ1-1,NA,NA,TRBV12-3/TRBV12-4,TGTGCCAGCAGTTTTTGGGAGAACACTGAAGCTTTCTTT,CASSFWENTEAFF
TRBJ2-5,NA,NA,TRBV11-2,TGTGCCAGCAGCTTAGTTGGGGGCAACCAACGGGAGACCCAGTACTTC,CASSLVGGNQRETQYF
TRBJ2-7,TRBD2,many,TRBV12-3/TRBV12-4,TGTGCCAGCAGAGAGAGGACTAGCGGGTCGCTGTACTTC,CASRERTSGSLYF